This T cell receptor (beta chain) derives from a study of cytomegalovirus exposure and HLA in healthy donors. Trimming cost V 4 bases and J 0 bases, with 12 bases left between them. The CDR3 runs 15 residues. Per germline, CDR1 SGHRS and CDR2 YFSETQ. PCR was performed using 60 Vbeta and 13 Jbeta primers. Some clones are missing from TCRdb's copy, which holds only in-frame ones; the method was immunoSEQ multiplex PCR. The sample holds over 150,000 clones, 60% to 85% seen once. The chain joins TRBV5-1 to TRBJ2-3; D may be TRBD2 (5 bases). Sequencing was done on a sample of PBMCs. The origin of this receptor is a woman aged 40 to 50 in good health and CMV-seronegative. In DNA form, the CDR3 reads TGCGCCAGCAGCCTGGACGGGAAAAGCACAGATACGCAGTATTTT. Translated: CASSLDGKSTDTQYF.